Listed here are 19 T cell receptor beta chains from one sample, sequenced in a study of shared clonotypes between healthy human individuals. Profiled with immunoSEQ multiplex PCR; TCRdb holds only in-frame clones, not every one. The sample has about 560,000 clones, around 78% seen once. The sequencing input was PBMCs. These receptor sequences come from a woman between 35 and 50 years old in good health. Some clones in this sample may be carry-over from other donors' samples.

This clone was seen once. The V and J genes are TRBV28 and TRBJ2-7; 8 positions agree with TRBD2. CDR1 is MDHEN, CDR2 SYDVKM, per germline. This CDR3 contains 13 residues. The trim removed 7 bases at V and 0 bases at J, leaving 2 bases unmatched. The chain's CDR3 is CASKSGSSYEQYF. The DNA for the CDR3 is TGTGCCAGCAAAAGCGGGAGCTCCTACGAGCAGTACTTC.

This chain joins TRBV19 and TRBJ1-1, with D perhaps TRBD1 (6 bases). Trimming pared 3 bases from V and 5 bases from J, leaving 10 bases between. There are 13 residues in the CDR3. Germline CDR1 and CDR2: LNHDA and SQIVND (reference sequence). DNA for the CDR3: TGTGCCAGTAGTATGCAGGGGCGGACTGAAGCTTTCTTT. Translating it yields CASSMQGRTEAFF.

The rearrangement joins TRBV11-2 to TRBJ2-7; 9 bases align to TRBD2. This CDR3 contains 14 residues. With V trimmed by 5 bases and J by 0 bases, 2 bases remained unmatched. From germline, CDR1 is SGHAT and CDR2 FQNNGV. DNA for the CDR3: TGTGCCAGCAGCAGTAGCGGGAGCTCCTACGAGCAGTACTTC. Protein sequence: CASSSSGSSYEQYF.

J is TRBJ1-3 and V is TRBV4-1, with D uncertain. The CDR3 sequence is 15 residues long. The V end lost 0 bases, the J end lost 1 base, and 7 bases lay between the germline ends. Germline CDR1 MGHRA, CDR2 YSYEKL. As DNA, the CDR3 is TGCGCCAGCAGCCAAGATGGCCAGTCTGGAAACACCATATATTTT. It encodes CASSQDGQSGNTIYF.

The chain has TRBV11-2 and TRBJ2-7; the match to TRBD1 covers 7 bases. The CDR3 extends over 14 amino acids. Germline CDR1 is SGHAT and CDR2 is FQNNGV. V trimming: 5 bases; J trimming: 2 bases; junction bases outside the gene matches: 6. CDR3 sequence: CASSLGTATYEQYF. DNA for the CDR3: TGTGCCAGCAGCCTCGGGACAGCCACCTACGAGCAGTACTTC.

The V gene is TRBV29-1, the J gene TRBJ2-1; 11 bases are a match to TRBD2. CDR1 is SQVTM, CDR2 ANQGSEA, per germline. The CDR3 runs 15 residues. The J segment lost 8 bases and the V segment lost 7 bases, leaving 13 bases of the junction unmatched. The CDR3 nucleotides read TGCAGCGCCTTAACAACTAGCGGGAGTCCCTATGAGCAGTTCTTC. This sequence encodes CSALTTSGSPYEQFF.

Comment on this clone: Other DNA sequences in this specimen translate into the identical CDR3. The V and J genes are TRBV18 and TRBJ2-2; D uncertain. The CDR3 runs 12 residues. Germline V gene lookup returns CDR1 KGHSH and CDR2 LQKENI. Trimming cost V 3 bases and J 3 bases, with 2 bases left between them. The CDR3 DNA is TGTGCCAGCTCACCTTACACCGGGGAGCTGTTTTTT. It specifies CASSPYTGELFF.

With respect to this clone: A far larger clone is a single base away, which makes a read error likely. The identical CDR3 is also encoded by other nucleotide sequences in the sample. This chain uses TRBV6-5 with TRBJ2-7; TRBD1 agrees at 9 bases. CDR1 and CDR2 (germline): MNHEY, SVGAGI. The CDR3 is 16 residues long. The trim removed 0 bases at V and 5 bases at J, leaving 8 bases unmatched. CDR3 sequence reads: CASSYSPGTGLDEQYF. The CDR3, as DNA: TGTGCCAGCAGTTACTCTCCCGGGACAGGGCTCGACGAGCAGTACTTC.

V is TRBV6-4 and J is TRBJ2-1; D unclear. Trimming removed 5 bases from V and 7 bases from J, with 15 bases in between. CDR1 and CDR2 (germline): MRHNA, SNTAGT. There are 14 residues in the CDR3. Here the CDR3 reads CASSFGHLTNEQFF. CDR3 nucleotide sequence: TGTGCCAGCAGTTTTGGGCATTTAACGAATGAGCAGTTCTTC.

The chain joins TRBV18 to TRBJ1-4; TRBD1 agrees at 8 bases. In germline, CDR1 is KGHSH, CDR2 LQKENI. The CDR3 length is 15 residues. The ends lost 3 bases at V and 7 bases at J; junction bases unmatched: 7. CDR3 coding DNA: TGTGCCAGCTCACCGGGGACAGGAGACGGTGAAAAACTGTTTTTT. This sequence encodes CASSPGTGDGEKLFF.

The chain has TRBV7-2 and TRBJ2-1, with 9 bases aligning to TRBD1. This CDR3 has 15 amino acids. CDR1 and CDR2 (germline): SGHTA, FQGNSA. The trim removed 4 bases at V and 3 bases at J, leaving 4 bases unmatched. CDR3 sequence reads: CASSSTGGGYNEQFF. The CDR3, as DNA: TGTGCCAGCAGCTCCACAGGGGGCGGCTACAATGAGCAGTTCTTC.

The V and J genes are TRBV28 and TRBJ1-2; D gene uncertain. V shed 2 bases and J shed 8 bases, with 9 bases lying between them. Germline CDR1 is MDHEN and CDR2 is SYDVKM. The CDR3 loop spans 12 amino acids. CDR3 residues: CASSLMTKGYTF. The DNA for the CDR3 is TGTGCCAGCAGTTTAATGACTAAGGGCTACACCTTC.

CDR3 in DNA: TGTGCCAGCAGCTTAGCGACGGGCGGGGAGCTGTTTTTT. Protein sequence: CASSLATGGELFF. V gene TRBV7-2 combines with J gene TRBJ2-2; unclear D gene. This CDR3 spans 13 amino acids. Deletions cut 0 bases from V and 7 bases from J, with 6 bases between. Germline CDR1 and CDR2: SGHTA and FQGNSA.

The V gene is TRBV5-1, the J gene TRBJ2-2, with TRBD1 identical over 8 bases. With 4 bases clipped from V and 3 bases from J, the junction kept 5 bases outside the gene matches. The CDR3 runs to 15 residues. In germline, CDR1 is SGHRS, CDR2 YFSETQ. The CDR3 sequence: CASSIGTGYTGELFF. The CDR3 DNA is TGCGCCAGCAGCATCGGGACAGGTTACACCGGGGAGCTGTTTTTT.

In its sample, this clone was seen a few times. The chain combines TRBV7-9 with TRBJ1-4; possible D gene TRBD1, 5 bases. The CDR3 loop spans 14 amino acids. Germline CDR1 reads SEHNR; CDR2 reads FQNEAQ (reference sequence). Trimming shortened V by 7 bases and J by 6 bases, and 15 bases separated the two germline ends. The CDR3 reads CASTAQGGDEKLFF. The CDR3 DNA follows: TGTGCCAGCACCGCACAAGGAGGGGATGAAAAACTGTTTTTT.

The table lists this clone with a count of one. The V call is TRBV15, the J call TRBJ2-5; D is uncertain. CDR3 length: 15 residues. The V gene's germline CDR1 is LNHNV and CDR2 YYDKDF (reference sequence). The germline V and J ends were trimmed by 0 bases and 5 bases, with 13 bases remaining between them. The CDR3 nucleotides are TGTGCCACCAGCAGAGATCCGGTGGGTGGGGAGACCCAGTACTTC. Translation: CATSRDPVGGETQYF.

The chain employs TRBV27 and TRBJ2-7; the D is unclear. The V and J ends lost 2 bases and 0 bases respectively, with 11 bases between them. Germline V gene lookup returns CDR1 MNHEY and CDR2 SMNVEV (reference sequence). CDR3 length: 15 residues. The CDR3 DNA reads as TGTGCCAGCAGTTTACAGCAACCCTACTCCTACGAGCAGTACTTC. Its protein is CASSLQQPYSYEQYF.

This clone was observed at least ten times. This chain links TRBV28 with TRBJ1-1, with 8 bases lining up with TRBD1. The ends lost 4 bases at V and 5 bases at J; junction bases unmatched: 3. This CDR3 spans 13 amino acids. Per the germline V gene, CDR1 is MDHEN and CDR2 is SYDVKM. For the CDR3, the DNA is TGTGCCAGCAGTTGGACAGGGTATACTGAAGCTTTCTTT. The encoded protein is CASSWTGYTEAFF. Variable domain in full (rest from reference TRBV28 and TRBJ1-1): DVKVTQSSRYLVKRTGEKVFLECVQDMDHENMFWYRQDPGLGLRLIYFSYDVKMKEKGDIPEGYSVSREKKERFSLILESASTNQTSMYLCASSWTGYTEAFFGQGTRLTVV.

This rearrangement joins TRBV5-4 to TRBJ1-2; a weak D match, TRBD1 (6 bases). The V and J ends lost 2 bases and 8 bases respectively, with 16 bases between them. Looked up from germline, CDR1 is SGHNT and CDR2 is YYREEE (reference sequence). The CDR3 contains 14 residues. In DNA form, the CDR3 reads TGTGCCAGCAGCTTAAACAGGGATGGCCACGGCTACACCTTC. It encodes CASSLNRDGHGYTF.